A selection of T cell receptor beta chains follows, all from one sample in a study of control samples from healthy donors and cancer patients. The table came from immunoSEQ multiplex PCR; TCRdb's copy has only in-frame clones and leaves some out. The sample records fewer than 200,000 clones, approximately 92% being singletons. The sample was blood. The receptors come from a young man in good health. The CDR3 runs from the conserved cysteine through the conserved F or W. D genes are given only for firm matches. Rows give clone size only sometimes, using once, few, many, or a class for an expanded clone.

clone_size | j_call | v_call | cdr3_length | d_call | cdr3_aa | cdr3_nt
- | TRBJ2-7 | TRBV5-1 | 14 | - | CASSLTQGRYEQYF | TGCGCCAGCAGCTTGACCCAAGGCAGGTACGAGCAGTACTTC
- | TRBJ2-5 | TRBV30 | 18 | TRBD2 | CAWSGLASGGAGRETQYF | TGTGCCTGGAGTGGTTTGGCTAGCGGGGGGGCCGGTCGAGAGACCCAGTACTTC
- | TRBJ2-1 | TRBV28 | 15 | TRBD2 | CASSSPGLAANEQFF | TGTGCCAGCAGTTCACCCGGACTAGCGGCCAATGAGCAGTTCTTC
- | TRBJ2-1 | TRBV7-9 | 18 | - | CASSRPISVTSFNNEQFF | TGTGCCAGCAGCCGACCAATCTCAGTGACCTCCTTCAACAATGAGCAGTTCTTC
- | TRBJ2-2 | TRBV15 | 17 | - | CATSTLPDGTNTGELFF | TGTGCCACCAGCACACTTCCGGACGGAACGAACACCGGGGAGCTGTTTTTT
- | TRBJ2-7 | TRBV5-1 | 13 | - | CASSPGDKDEQYF | TGCGCCAGCAGCCCCGGGGACAAGGACGAGCAGTACTTC
- | TRBJ2-7 | TRBV11-2 | 15 | TRBD1 | CASSPGFRGTYEQYF | TGTGCCAGCAGCCCCGGTTTCAGGGGGACCTACGAGCAGTACTTC
- | TRBJ1-1 | TRBV7-8 | 13 | - | CASSLIGGAEAFF | TGTGCCAGCAGCTTAATCGGTGGAGCTGAAGCTTTCTTT
- | TRBJ1-1 | TRBV7-2 | 16 | - | CASSLDRLPTNTEAFF | TGTGCCAGCAGTCTTGACAGGCTACCCACGAACACTGAAGCTTTCTTT
- | TRBJ2-2 | TRBV10-3 | 16 | TRBD2 | CATGGVAGGLTGELFF | TGTGCCACCGGGGGAGTAGCGGGGGGACTCACCGGGGAGCTGTTTTTT
- | TRBJ2-3 | TRBV19 | 14 | TRBD2 | CASSSAGGTDTQYF | TGTGCCAGTAGCTCAGCGGGGGGGACAGATACGCAGTATTTT
- | TRBJ2-7 | TRBV21-1 | 13 | - | CASTRRVGYEQYF | TGCGCCAGCACCAGAAGAGTGGGCTACGAGCAGTACTTC
- | TRBJ1-6 | TRBV25-1 | 16 | - | CASSERGTAMGSPLHF | TGTGCCAGCAGTGAAAGGGGTACAGCGATGGGTTCACCCCTCCACTTT
- | TRBJ1-1 | TRBV3-1/TRBV3-2 | 13 | - | CASSPDGGTEAFF | TGTGCCAGCAGCCCCGATGGGGGGACTGAAGCTTTCTTT
once | TRBJ1-6 | TRBV9 | 12 | - | CASSVDNSPLHF | TGTGCCAGCAGCGTAGATAATTCACCCCTCCACTTT
- | TRBJ2-5 | TRBV10-2 | 14 | - | CASSETGRQETQYF | TGCGCCAGCAGTGAAACGGGCAGACAAGAGACCCAGTACTTC
- | TRBJ2-1 | TRBV10-3 | 13 | - | CAISESGYNEQFF | TGTGCCATCAGTGAGTCCGGTTACAATGAGCAGTTCTTC
- | TRBJ1-5 | TRBV10-2 | 15 | - | CASSERWGGNQPQHF | TGCGCCAGCAGTGAGCGGTGGGGTGGCAATCAGCCCCAGCATTTT
- | TRBJ2-1 | TRBV3-1/TRBV3-2 | 15 | TRBD2 | CASSRGGGTYNEQFF | TGTGCCAGCAGCCGGGGCGGGGGGACCTACAATGAGCAGTTCTTC
- | TRBJ1-3 | TRBV5-1 | 14 | - | CVSSPELRGNTIYF | TGCGTCAGCAGCCCAGAGCTCAGGGGAAACACCATATATTTT
- | TRBJ1-4 | TRBV6-6 | 14 | TRBD1 | CASSYNRGGEKLFF | TGTGCCAGCAGTTACAACAGGGGCGGTGAAAAACTGTTTTTT
- | TRBJ2-1 | TRBV7-2 | 14 | - | CASSLEGGGNEQFF | TGTGCCAGCAGCTTAGAGGGGGGAGGAAATGAGCAGTTCTTC
- | TRBJ2-7 | TRBV4-2 | 15 | - | CASSQGSGGLWEQYF | TGTGCCAGCAGCCAAGGGTCGGGGGGCCTCTGGGAGCAGTACTTC
- | TRBJ2-7 | TRBV6-5 | 13 | - | CASSLAGSYEQYF | TGTGCCAGCAGTTTAGCAGGGAGCTACGAGCAGTACTTC
- | TRBJ2-3 | TRBV5-1 | 16 | - | CASSLADSPSTDTQYF | TGCGCCAGCAGCTTGGCCGACTCCCCAAGCACAGATACGCAGTATTTT
- | TRBJ2-1 | TRBV27 | 17 | TRBD2 | CASGYGGGSQLLNEQFF | TGTGCCAGCGGTTATGGGGGGGGGTCCCAGCTTCTCAATGAGCAGTTCTTC
- | TRBJ2-5 | TRBV18 | 15 | - | CASSPYLTDQETQYF | TGTGCCAGCTCACCGTACCTCACGGATCAAGAGACCCAGTACTTC
- | TRBJ1-3 | TRBV15 | 15 | - | CATSRWGISGNTIYF | TGTGCCACCTCGCGGTGGGGGATCTCTGGAAACACCATATATTTT
- | TRBJ2-3 | TRBV2 | 15 | TRBD1 | CASSARTGERNTQYF | TGTGCCAGCAGCGCCAGGACAGGCGAACGAAATACGCAGTATTTT
- | TRBJ2-3 | TRBV6-5 | 14 | TRBD1 | CATATGAVTDTQYF | TGTGCCACCGCGACAGGGGCTGTCACAGATACGCAGTATTTT
- | TRBJ2-1 | TRBV30 | 15 | - | CAWSVPVFSYNEQFF | TGTGCCTGGAGTGTACCGGTTTTCTCCTACAATGAGCAGTTCTTC
- | TRBJ1-2 | TRBV3-1/TRBV3-2 | 12 | - | CASSQDLRGYTF | TGTGCCAGCAGCCAAGATCTAAGGGGCTACACCTTC
- | TRBJ1-6 | TRBV9 | 12 | - | CASKSFGSPLHF | TGTGCCAGCAAGTCATTCGGTTCACCCCTCCACTTT
- | TRBJ1-1 | TRBV7-9 | 17 | TRBD1 | CASSSIDRGRGMAEAFF | TGTGCCAGCAGCTCTATTGACAGGGGGCGCGGGATGGCTGAAGCTTTCTTT
once | TRBJ2-7 | TRBV5-4 | 14 | - | CASSFPGPTYEQYF | TGTGCCAGCAGCTTCCCGGGCCCAACCTACGAGCAGTACTTC
- | TRBJ1-5 | TRBV9 | 14 | - | CASSVDPYRQPQHF | TGTGCCAGCAGCGTAGACCCGTACAGACAGCCCCAGCATTTT
- | TRBJ1-2 | TRBV27 | 11 | - | CASSLGGPNTF | TGTGCCAGCAGTTTAGGGGGACCCAATACCTTC
- | TRBJ2-2 | TRBV9 | 15 | TRBD2 | CASTSGLARAGELFF | TGTGCCAGCACCTCGGGACTAGCGAGGGCCGGGGAGCTGTTTTTT
- | TRBJ2-1 | TRBV5-1 | 15 | TRBD1 | CASSIDRATYNEQFF | TGCGCCAGCAGCATCGACAGGGCCACCTACAATGAGCAGTTCTTC
- | TRBJ2-7 | TRBV19 | 14 | - | CASSISAGRYEQYF | TGTGCCAGTAGTATATCGGCAGGGCGGTACGAGCAGTACTTC
- | TRBJ1-4 | TRBV5-1 | 16 | TRBD1 | CASSPSTGDYNEKLFF | TGCGCCAGCAGCCCCTCTACAGGGGATTATAATGAAAAACTGTTTTTT
- | TRBJ1-6 | TRBV30 | 12 | - | CAWTGSGSPLHF | TGTGCCTGGACAGGTTCGGGTTCACCCCTCCACTTT
- | TRBJ2-7 | TRBV28 | 16 | - | CASSLPSGLTAFGQYF | TGTGCCAGCAGTTTGCCCTCGGGGCTTACGGCTTTCGGGCAGTACTTC
- | TRBJ1-1 | TRBV30 | 16 | - | CAWSADLSPMNTEAFF | TGTGCCTGGAGTGCCGACCTTAGCCCCATGAACACTGAAGCTTTCTTT
- | TRBJ1-5 | TRBV7-8 | 17 | TRBD1 | CASSRWDRLYSNQPQHF | TGTGCCAGCAGCCGTTGGGACAGGCTGTATAGCAATCAGCCCCAGCATTTT
once | TRBJ2-5 | TRBV5-1 | 11 | - | CASSLSETQYF | TGCGCCAGCAGCTTGAGTGAGACCCAGTACTTC
- | TRBJ1-2 | TRBV18 | 15 | - | CASSPEVGPVDGYTF | TGTGCCAGCTCACCAGAAGTAGGGCCGGTTGATGGCTACACCTTC
- | TRBJ2-3 | TRBV19 | 15 | TRBD2 | CASRALAGSTDTQYF | TGTGCCAGTAGGGCACTAGCGGGGAGCACAGATACGCAGTATTTT
- | TRBJ2-5 | TRBV5-8 | 15 | - | CASSAPRAGQETQYF | TGTGCCAGCAGCGCCCCCAGGGCTGGCCAAGAGACCCAGTACTTC
- | TRBJ1-2 | TRBV5-6 | 18 | TRBD1 | CASSLASTLGQRNYGYTF | TGTGCCAGCAGCTTGGCGTCAACCCTGGGACAGAGGAACTATGGCTACACCTTC
- | TRBJ1-5 | TRBV7-8 | 15 | - | CASSLVFMGNQPQHF | TGTGCCAGCAGCTTAGTTTTCATGGGCAATCAGCCCCAGCATTTT
- | TRBJ1-4 | TRBV19 | 12 | - | CASSLRAEKLFF | TGTGCCAGTAGCCTCAGGGCTGAAAAACTGTTTTTT